This is a list of T cell receptor beta chains from one sample in a study of blood T cell repertoires in COVID-19. The method was immunoSEQ multiplex PCR; TCRdb's version includes in-frame clones alone and lacks a portion of them. This sample has about 200,000 clones, with 83% found just once. The specimen was peripheral blood. These receptors all stem from a woman in her thirties or forties with active or convalescent COVID-19. Both conserved end residues are part of each CDR3. Fields, in order: V gene, D gene, clone size, J gene, CDR3 protein, CDR3 DNA. D genes are given only for firm matches. Clone size is stated in some rows and not others, as once, few, many or a class when expanded.

TRBV2	.	.	TRBJ1-5	CASSLGVTGNQPQHF	TGTGCCAGCAGTTTAGGGGTTACTGGCAATCAGCCCCAGCATTTT
TRBV6-5	TRBD1	.	TRBJ1-2	CASRKPGQPDGGYTF	TGTGCCAGCAGAAAACCGGGACAGCCAGATGGGGGCTACACCTTC
TRBV2	TRBD1	.	TRBJ1-2	CASSAGTDRVEGYTF	TGTGCCAGCAGTGCTGGGACAGATCGGGTTGAGGGCTACACCTTC
TRBV11-3	TRBD1	.	TRBJ2-5	CASMGQGQETQYF	TGTGCCAGCATGGGACAGGGACAAGAGACCCAGTACTTC
TRBV4-2	TRBD1	.	TRBJ1-2	CASSHSGQGAPNYGYTF	TGTGCCAGCAGCCATTCCGGACAGGGGGCTCCTAACTATGGCTACACCTTC
TRBV12-5	TRBD1	.	TRBJ1-5	CASGLGTGQNQPQHF	TGTGCTAGTGGTCTGGGGACAGGGCAAAATCAGCCCCAGCATTTT
TRBV9	.	.	TRBJ2-3	CASNPQDRSTDTQYF	TGTGCCAGCAACCCCCAGGACAGAAGCACAGATACGCAGTATTTT
TRBV7-2	.	.	TRBJ1-5	CASSPAGRQPQHF	TGTGCCAGCAGCCCGGCAGGGAGGCAGCCCCAGCATTTT
TRBV2	.	few	TRBJ1-2	CASSVAQNNYGYTF	TGTGCCAGCAGCGTCGCCCAGAATAACTATGGCTACACCTTC
TRBV6-5	.	.	TRBJ1-5	CASSSGGRGNQPQHF	TGTGCCAGCAGTTCCGGAGGTAGGGGCAATCAGCCCCAGCATTTT
TRBV7-2	.	.	TRBJ1-4	CASSLGRGRANEKLFF	TGTGCCAGCAGCTTAGGAAGGGGTCGGGCCAATGAAAAACTGTTTTTT
TRBV6-9	.	.	TRBJ2-2	CASSYSLAKANTGELFF	TGTGCCAGCAGTTATTCTCTAGCTAAAGCGAACACCGGGGAGCTGTTTTTT
TRBV25-1	TRBD1	.	TRBJ2-1	CASSLQGASYNEQFF	TGTGCCAGCAGTTTACAGGGGGCCTCCTACAATGAGCAGTTCTTC
TRBV4-3	.	.	TRBJ2-5	CASSQEVSNPGRIETQYF	TGCGCCAGCAGCCAAGAGGTTTCGAACCCAGGGCGGATAGAGACCCAGTACTTC
TRBV7-7	.	.	TRBJ1-4	CASSGGPNEKLFF	TGTGCTAGCTCCGGGGGACCAAATGAAAAACTGTTTTTT
TRBV4-2	TRBD1	.	TRBJ1-5	CASSQEPQRDRINQPQHF	TGTGCCAGCAGCCAAGAGCCCCAACGGGACAGGATCAATCAGCCCCAGCATTTT
TRBV7-9	.	.	TRBJ1-4	CASSRGREKLFF	TGTGCCAGCTCCCGGGGGAGGGAAAAACTGTTTTTT
TRBV5-4	TRBD1	.	TRBJ2-1	CASSWTGNEQFF	TGTGCCAGCAGCTGGACAGGGAATGAGCAGTTCTTC
TRBV27	TRBD1	.	TRBJ2-7	CASSSDRGAYEQYF	TGTGCCAGCAGTAGTGACAGGGGGGCGTACGAGCAGTACTTC
TRBV19	.	.	TRBJ1-1	CASTRSGNTEAFF	TGTGCCAGTACCCGCTCAGGGAACACTGAAGCTTTCTTT
TRBV19	TRBD1	.	TRBJ1-6	CASSTQDRGRLTLHF	TGTGCCAGTAGTACCCAGGACAGGGGCCGATTAACCCTCCACTTT
TRBV28	TRBD1	few	TRBJ2-7	CASEDRSYEQYF	TGTGCCAGCGAGGACAGGTCCTACGAGCAGTACTTC
TRBV7-9	.	.	TRBJ1-5	CASRRGNQPQHF	TGTGCCAGCCGGAGAGGAAATCAGCCCCAGCATTTT
TRBV3-1/TRBV3-2	TRBD1	.	TRBJ2-7	CASSQKATGAYEQYF	TGTGCCAGCAGCCAGAAAGCGACAGGGGCCTACGAGCAGTACTTC
TRBV24-1	.	.	TRBJ1-1	CATSDGRRDTGEAFF	TGTGCCACCAGTGATGGTCGCCGGGACACGGGAGAAGCTTTCTTT
TRBV4-2	.	.	TRBJ2-3	CASSQDIGRGPDTQYF	TGTGCCAGCAGCCAAGATATCGGCAGGGGTCCAGATACGCAGTATTTT
TRBV24-1	TRBD2	.	TRBJ2-1	CATSDLGGSNYNEQFF	TGTGCCACCAGTGATTTAGGCGGGAGTAACTACAATGAGCAGTTCTTC
TRBV28	TRBD1	.	TRBJ2-7	CASKTAWTGSYEQYF	TGTGCCAGCAAAACAGCATGGACAGGCTCCTACGAGCAGTACTTC